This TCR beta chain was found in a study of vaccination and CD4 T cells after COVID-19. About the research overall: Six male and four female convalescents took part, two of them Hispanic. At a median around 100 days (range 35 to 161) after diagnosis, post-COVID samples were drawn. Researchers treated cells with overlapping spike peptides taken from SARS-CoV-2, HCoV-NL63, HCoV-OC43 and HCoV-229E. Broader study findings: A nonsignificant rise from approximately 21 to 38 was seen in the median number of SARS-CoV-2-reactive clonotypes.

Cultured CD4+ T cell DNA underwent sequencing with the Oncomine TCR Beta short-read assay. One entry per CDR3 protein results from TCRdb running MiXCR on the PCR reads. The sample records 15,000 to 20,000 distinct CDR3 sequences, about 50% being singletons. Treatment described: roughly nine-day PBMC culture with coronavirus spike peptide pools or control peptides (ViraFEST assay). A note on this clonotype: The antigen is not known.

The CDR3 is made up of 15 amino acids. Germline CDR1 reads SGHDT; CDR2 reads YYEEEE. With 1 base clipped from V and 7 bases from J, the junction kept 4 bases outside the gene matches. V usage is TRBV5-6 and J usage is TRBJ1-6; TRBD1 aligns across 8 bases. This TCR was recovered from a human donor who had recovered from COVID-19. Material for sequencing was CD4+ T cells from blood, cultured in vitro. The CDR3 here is CASSLNNRGNSPLHF. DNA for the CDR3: TGTGCCAGCAGCTTGAACAACAGGGGGAATTCACCCCTCCACTTT.